This T cell receptor beta chain was identified in a study of T cell responses to AZD1222 COVID-19 vaccine. The protocol was immunoSEQ multiplex PCR, while the TCRdb copy is restricted to in-frame clones and leaves out a portion. The top ten hold roughly 7.7% of the sample, which has 200,000 or so clones, around 90% seen once. V was pared by 0 bases and J by 4 bases, with 11 bases of the junction left unmatched. There are 17 residues in the CDR3. Germline lookup yields CDR1 MGHRA and CDR2 YSYEKL. The clonotype originates from an adult in good health. Sequencing was performed on peripheral blood, taken on day 0 of AZD1222 vaccination. The rearrangement uses TRBV4-1 and TRBJ1-1; 7 bases agree with TRBD1. This CDR3 reads CASSQDELGGVVTEAFF. The CDR3 bases are TGCGCCAGCAGCCAAGATGAGCTAGGGGGCGTCGTCACTGAAGCTTTCTTT.